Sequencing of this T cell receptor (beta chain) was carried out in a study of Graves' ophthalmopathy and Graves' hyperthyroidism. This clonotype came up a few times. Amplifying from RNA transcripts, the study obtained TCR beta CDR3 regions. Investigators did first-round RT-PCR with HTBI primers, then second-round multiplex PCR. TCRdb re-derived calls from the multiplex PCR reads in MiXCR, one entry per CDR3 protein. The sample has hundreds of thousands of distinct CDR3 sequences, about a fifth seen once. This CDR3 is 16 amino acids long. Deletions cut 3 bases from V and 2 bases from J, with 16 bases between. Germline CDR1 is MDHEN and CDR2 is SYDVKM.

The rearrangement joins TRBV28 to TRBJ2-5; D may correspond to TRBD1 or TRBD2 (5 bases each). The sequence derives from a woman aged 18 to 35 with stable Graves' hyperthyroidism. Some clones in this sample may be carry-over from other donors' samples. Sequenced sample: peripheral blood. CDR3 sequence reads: CASSLVAGSFQETQYF. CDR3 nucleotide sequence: TGTGCCAGCAGTTTGGTTGCAGGGAGTTTTCAAGAGACCCAGTACTTC.